These T cell receptor beta chains were read from a single sample in a study of blood T cell repertoires in COVID-19. Profiling relied on immunoSEQ multiplex PCR, and the TCRdb table lists in-frame clones only, not all of them. Of tens of thousands of clones in the sample, 81% were seen once. Material: peripheral blood. The receptor source for this set is a woman older than 75 with COVID-19, enrolled during active disease. The CDR3 runs from the conserved cysteine through the conserved F or W. The D gene is left open where the match is weak. Some rows mark clone size as missing; the rest say once, few, many or name a class of expanded clone.

abundance	v_gene	j_gene	d_gene	CDR3nt	CDR3aa
once	TRBV6-2/TRBV6-3	TRBJ1-1	TRBD1	TGTGCCAGCAGTGACGGGACAGGGATGAACACTGAAGCTTTCTTT	CASSDGTGMNTEAFF
few	TRBV28	TRBJ2-6	NA	TGTGCCAGCAGTTGGAGTGGGGCCAACGTCCTGACTTTC	CASSWSGANVLTF
once	TRBV5-1	TRBJ1-2	NA	TGCGCCAGCAGCCTGACAGGTCCCTATGGCTACACCTTC	CASSLTGPYGYTF
NA	TRBV5-1	TRBJ1-1	TRBD1	TGCGCCAGCAGCCAGGACAGGGGAACTGAAGCTTTCTTT	CASSQDRGTEAFF
NA	TRBV15	TRBJ1-1	NA	TGTGCCACCAGCAGAGAGGGGGACCGACTAGCTCGTATGGGCACTGAAGCTTTCTTT	CATSREGDRLARMGTEAFF
NA	TRBV27	TRBJ2-5	NA	TGTGCCAGCACTCTAACCAGGGGTGCGGGGACCCAGTACTTC	CASTLTRGAGTQYF
NA	TRBV5-1	TRBJ2-5	TRBD2	TGCGCCAGCACCGGGACTAGCGAGAGGTGGGAGACCCAGTACTTC	CASTGTSERWETQYF
NA	TRBV18	TRBJ2-1	NA	TGTGCCAGCTCCCCAGCTAACAATGAGCAGTTCTTC	CASSPANNEQFF
NA	TRBV5-1	TRBJ2-3	TRBD2	TGCGCCAGCAGCCTACGGACTAGCGGGCCTACAGATACGCAGTATTTT	CASSLRTSGPTDTQYF
NA	TRBV6-5	TRBJ1-6	NA	TGTGCCAGCAGTTACTCAGACAGGTTTAATTCACCCCTCCACTTT	CASSYSDRFNSPLHF
NA	TRBV4-1	TRBJ2-3	TRBD2	TGCGCCAGCAGCTTGCGGGAGACCCCCACAGATACGCAGTATTTT	CASSLRETPTDTQYF
NA	TRBV11-2	TRBJ1-5	NA	TGTGCCAGCAGCCCGGGGTCAGGAGGAAGCAATCAGCCCCAGCATTTT	CASSPGSGGSNQPQHF
NA	TRBV19	TRBJ2-1	TRBD1	TGTGCCAGTAGTAGGACCGGGACAGGGGTAAATGAGCAGTTCTTC	CASSRTGTGVNEQFF
NA	TRBV6-5	TRBJ2-3	NA	TGTGCCAGCACTAATATTTGGACTAGCACAGATACGCAGTATTTT	CASTNIWTSTDTQYF
NA	TRBV2	TRBJ1-1	TRBD1	TGTGCCAGCAGTCCGCGACAGGGGGGGGTGAACACTGAAGCTTTCTTT	CASSPRQGGVNTEAFF
NA	TRBV15	TRBJ2-3	NA	TGTGCCACCAGCAGGCGAGCGGGCGCCACAGATACGCAGTATTTT	CATSRRAGATDTQYF
NA	TRBV6-2/TRBV6-3	TRBJ2-1	NA	TGTGCCAGCAGTTCCGTTCTTGAGCAGTTCTTC	CASSSVLEQFF
few	TRBV7-9	TRBJ1-2	NA	TGTGCCAGCAGCTTAGGAGCGGCCCATGGCTACACCTTC	CASSLGAAHGYTF
NA	TRBV7-3	TRBJ1-1	NA	TGTGCCAGCAGCTTAGGGGCGGGAGCCCACGCTTTCTTT	CASSLGAGAHAFF
NA	TRBV7-8	TRBJ2-5	NA	TGTGCCAGCAGACGACCCGGAGCCTACGTTCAAGAGACCCAGTACTTC	CASRRPGAYVQETQYF
NA	TRBV30	TRBJ1-2	NA	TGTGCCTGGAGTTCCGGGGGTGATGGCTACACCTTC	CAWSSGGDGYTF
NA	TRBV29-1	TRBJ1-1	TRBD1	TGCAGCGTTAGATTATTGGGACAGGGGGCCAACACTGAAGCTTTCTTT	CSVRLLGQGANTEAFF
NA	TRBV5-1	TRBJ1-4	TRBD1	TGCGCCAGCAGCCCCGAGACAGGGTTCACTAATGAAAAACTGTTTTTT	CASSPETGFTNEKLFF
NA	TRBV7-3	TRBJ1-1	TRBD1	TGTGCCAGCACCCAGGGGGCGGGGAACACTGAAGCTTTCTTT	CASTQGAGNTEAFF
NA	TRBV5-1	TRBJ1-1	NA	TGCGCCAGCAGCAAGACAGAGAACACTGAAGCTTTCTTT	CASSKTENTEAFF
NA	TRBV24-1	TRBJ2-3	TRBD2	TGTGCCACCAGTGATCCCGGACTAGCGGGAGGGCCCGGTACGCAGTATTTT	CATSDPGLAGGPGTQYF
NA	TRBV6-5	TRBJ2-7	NA	TGTGCCAGCACAAGGGCCTTTGAGGGATCCTACGAGCAGTACTTC	CASTRAFEGSYEQYF
NA	TRBV27	TRBJ1-5	TRBD1	TGTGCCAGCAGCCCTGGGACAGGGAGCGGTTATCAGCCCCAGCATTTT	CASSPGTGSGYQPQHF
NA	TRBV9	TRBJ2-3	TRBD2	TGTGCCAGCAGCGATAGCGGGAGCTATTCAGATACGCAGTATTTT	CASSDSGSYSDTQYF
NA	TRBV5-4	TRBJ2-4	NA	TGTGCCAGCACCCAGGGTGGACCCTCGGCCAAAAACATTCAGTACTTC	CASTQGGPSAKNIQYF
NA	TRBV11-2	TRBJ2-5	NA	TGTGCCAGCAGCTTAGACGTCCAGGGACTCGAGACCCAGTACTTC	CASSLDVQGLETQYF
NA	TRBV10-3	TRBJ2-1	NA	TGTGCCATCAGTGATTTTAGCAGCTCCTACAATGAGCAGTTCTTC	CAISDFSSSYNEQFF
NA	TRBV4-1	TRBJ2-7	NA	TGCGCCAGCAGCCATGGGCAGTCCTACGAGCAGTACTTC	CASSHGQSYEQYF
NA	TRBV7-2	TRBJ1-1	TRBD1	TGTGCCAGCAGTCCCCAAGGGGGCTCAAGTGAAGCTTTCTTT	CASSPQGGSSEAFF
NA	TRBV2	TRBJ2-7	NA	TGTGCCAGCAGTGCTGGCGGGCTTACCTACGAGCAGTACTTC	CASSAGGLTYEQYF
few	TRBV27	TRBJ2-2	TRBD2	TGTGCCAGCAGTTTAGCGGGAGTGGGTGCAGGCGGGGAGCTGTTTTTT	CASSLAGVGAGGELFF
NA	TRBV30	TRBJ2-1	NA	TGTGCCTGGAATCCGGGAGAGGGTGAGCAGTTCTTC	CAWNPGEGEQFF
NA	TRBV7-9	TRBJ2-2	TRBD2	TGTGCCAGCAGCTCCCCCCTTAGAGGCGGGAGGGCCACCGGGGAGCTGTTTTTT	CASSSPLRGGRATGELFF
NA	TRBV7-2	TRBJ2-3	NA	TGTGCCAGCAGCTTAGAGGGTAGCGGAGCCGAAGATACGCAGTATTTT	CASSLEGSGAEDTQYF
few	TRBV3-1/TRBV3-2	TRBJ1-1	NA	TGTGCCAGCAGCAAAACGGGAGGGAACACTGAAGCTTTCTTT	CASSKTGGNTEAFF
NA	TRBV25-1	TRBJ1-3	TRBD1	TGTGCCAGCAACCCGGGACAGCCAGGCTTTGGAAACACCATATATTTT	CASNPGQPGFGNTIYF
NA	TRBV18	TRBJ2-7	NA	TGTGCCAGCTCACCGGCGGGACGCGAGCAGTACTTC	CASSPAGREQYF
NA	TRBV18	TRBJ2-7	TRBD1	TGTGCCAGCTCAACAACCGGGACAGCCTACGAGCAGTACTTC	CASSTTGTAYEQYF
NA	TRBV12-3/TRBV12-4	TRBJ2-2	NA	TGTGCCAGCAGGGGGGGTTGGACCGGGGAGCTGTTTTTT	CASRGGWTGELFF
once	TRBV11-2	TRBJ2-1	TRBD2	TGTGCCAGCAGCTTTTCTCCTAGCGGAGACTACAATGAGCAGTTCTTC	CASSFSPSGDYNEQFF
NA	TRBV9	TRBJ2-7	TRBD2	TGTGCCAGCAGCGCCGGGACTAGCGGTTACGAGCAGTACTTC	CASSAGTSGYEQYF
NA	TRBV9	TRBJ2-6	TRBD1	TGTGCCAGCGCTCCATACAGGGGTTCTGGGGCCAACGTCCTGACTTTC	CASAPYRGSGANVLTF
few	TRBV9	TRBJ2-2	TRBD2	TGTGCCAGCAGCGTCCCTAGCGGGAGCCCCAACACCGGGGAGCTGTTTTTT	CASSVPSGSPNTGELFF
NA	TRBV19	TRBJ2-3	NA	TGTGCCAGTAGTATAGGGGCCATAACAGATACGCAGTATTTT	CASSIGAITDTQYF
NA	TRBV7-9	TRBJ2-1	TRBD1	TGTGCCAGCAGCTTATCGGGGACAGGGTACAATGAGCAGTTCTTC	CASSLSGTGYNEQFF
NA	TRBV28	TRBJ1-3	NA	TGTGCCAGCCTCTCCCCTGGAAACACCATATATTTT	CASLSPGNTIYF
NA	TRBV7-9	TRBJ2-1	NA	TGTGCCAGCATCGTGGTAGCGCCCACCTACAATGAGCAGTTCTTC	CASIVVAPTYNEQFF
NA	TRBV7-2	TRBJ2-7	NA	TGTGCCAGCAGCTCAGTCTACGAGCAGTACTTC	CASSSVYEQYF
NA	TRBV7-9	TRBJ2-1	NA	TGTGCCAGCAGCTTCGGAGTTTACCAGCAGTTCTTC	CASSFGVYQQFF
NA	TRBV6-6	TRBJ1-5	NA	TGTGCCAGCAGTTATTGGGGCTATCGAAATCAGCCCCAGCATTTT	CASSYWGYRNQPQHF
NA	TRBV24-1	TRBJ2-1	TRBD1	TGTGCCACCAGTGCTTGGCGGCAGGGGGTGTACAATGAGCAGTTCTTC	CATSAWRQGVYNEQFF
NA	TRBV6-5	TRBJ2-1	TRBD1	TGTGCCAGCGGGACAGGGGGGGACCCCTACAATGAGCAGTTCTTC	CASGTGGDPYNEQFF